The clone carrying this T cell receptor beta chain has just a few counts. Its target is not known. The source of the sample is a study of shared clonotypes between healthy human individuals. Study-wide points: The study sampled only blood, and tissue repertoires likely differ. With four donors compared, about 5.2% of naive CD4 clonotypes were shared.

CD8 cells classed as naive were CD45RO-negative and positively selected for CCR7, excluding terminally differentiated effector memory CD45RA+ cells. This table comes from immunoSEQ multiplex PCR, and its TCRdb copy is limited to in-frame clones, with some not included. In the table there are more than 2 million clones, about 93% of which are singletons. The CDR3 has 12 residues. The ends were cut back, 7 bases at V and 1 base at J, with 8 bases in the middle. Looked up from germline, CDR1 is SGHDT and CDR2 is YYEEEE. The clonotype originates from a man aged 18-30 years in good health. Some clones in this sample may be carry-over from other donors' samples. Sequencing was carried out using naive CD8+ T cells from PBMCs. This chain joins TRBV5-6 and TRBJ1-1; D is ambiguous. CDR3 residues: CASGIENTEAFF. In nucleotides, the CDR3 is TGTGCCAGCGGGATTGAGAACACTGAAGCTTTCTTT. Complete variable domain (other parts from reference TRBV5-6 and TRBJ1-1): DAGVTQSPTHLIKTRGQQVTLRCSPKSGHDTVSWYQQALGQGPQFIFQYYEEEERQRGNFPDRFSGHQFPNYSSELNVNALLLGDSALYLCASGIENTEAFFGQGTRLTVV.